This T cell receptor (beta chain) was documented in a study of blood T cell repertoires in COVID-19. Study in general: Samples representing acute and convalescent COVID-19 were sourced from the United States, Italy and Spain.

Resolution of symptoms, clearance, or two negative PCRs was present in recovered Cohort 3 donors. V lost 6 bases to trimming and J lost 4 bases, with 16 bases between them. Germline V gives CDR1 SGDLS, CDR2 YYNGEE. The CDR3 is 14 residues long. Authors' analysis steps: Amplification with reference gene primers provided the estimates of nucleated cell counts. Assay used: immunoSEQ multiplex PCR; TCRdb lists only in-frame clones, some missing. V and J calls and clone size follow that table, whereas D and trimming were derived from the DNA. The profile shows about 310,000 clones, around 85% of them singletons.

The V call is TRBV9, the J call TRBJ1-2; TRBD1 might be the D (6 bases). Sequenced: PBMCs or T cells enriched from blood (not recorded which). This receptor was identified in a man aged 30-40 years who had recovered from COVID-19. The CDR3 DNA reads as TGTGCCAGCACCAGGGACAATTCCCCCTATGGCTACACCTTC. Translated: CASTRDNSPYGYTF.